This T cell receptor (beta chain) was obtained from a study of blood T cell repertoires in COVID-19. For the study at large: Some COVID-19 samples were acute and others convalescent; all came from the United States, Italy and Spain. The cDNA or gDNA used as material had been derived from T cells, B-cell-depleted T cells, or PBMCs.

Sequenced by immunoSEQ multiplex PCR; TCRdb stores in-frame clones only, minus some. The sample holds about 200,000 clones, about 87% seen once. CDR3 length: 16 residues. V lost 0 bases to trimming and J lost 1 base; unmatched junction nucleotides: 4. Germline lookup yields CDR1 LNHNV and CDR2 YYDKDF (reference sequence). The chain carries TRBV15 and TRBJ2-3; 7 nucleotides agree with TRBD2. The receptor was derived from a man aged 55 to 70 who had recovered from COVID-19. Sequencing was carried out using peripheral blood. CDR3 region: CATSREGSGGTDTQYF. The CDR3 bases are TGTGCCACCAGCAGAGAAGGCAGCGGGGGCACAGATACGCAGTATTTT.